This T cell receptor beta chain was obtained from a study of blood T cells in healthy people across ages. Study-level information: Capturing about one barcoded beta molecule per two T cells was achieved by template switching. Study observations and caveats: Higher diversity, along with more naive CD4+ cells, distinguished long-lived donors from aged donors.

V lost 5 bases, J lost 3 bases, and 10 bases stayed unmatched. The germline gives CDR1 MDHEN, CDR2 SYDVKM. CDR3 size: 16 residues. Concerning this clonotype itself: What it binds is not known.

With a J-beta primer mix and a sample-barcoded 5' primer, a second PCR ran roughly 7 to 11 cycles. TCRdb redid the calling of the 5' RACE reads with MiXCR, one entry per CDR3 protein. The sample holds 800,000 to 950,000 distinct CDR3 sequences; about 48% are singletons and the top ten take roughly 13%. Each sample had at least 6.5 million PBMCs isolated. The sequenced material came from blood. This clonotype originated in a man younger than 45 in good health. This chain joins TRBV28 and TRBJ2-4, with 7 bases lining up with TRBD1. CDR3 residues: CASSPSGTGVKNIQYF. The DNA of the CDR3 is TGTGCCAGCAGTCCGTCCGGTACAGGGGTCAAAAACATTCAGTACTTC.